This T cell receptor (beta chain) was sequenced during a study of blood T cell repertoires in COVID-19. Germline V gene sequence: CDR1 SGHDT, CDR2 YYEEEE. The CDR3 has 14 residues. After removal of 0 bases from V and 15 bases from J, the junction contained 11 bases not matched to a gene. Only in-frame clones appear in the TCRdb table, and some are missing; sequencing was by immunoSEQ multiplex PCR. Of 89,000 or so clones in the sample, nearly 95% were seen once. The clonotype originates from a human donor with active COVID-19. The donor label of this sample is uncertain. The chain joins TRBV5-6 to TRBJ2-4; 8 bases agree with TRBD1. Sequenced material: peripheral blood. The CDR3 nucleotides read TGTGCCAGCAGCTTGGGATTGAACAGGGGGAGTTTGTACTTC. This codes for CASSLGLNRGSLYF.